This passage covers 20 T cell receptor beta chains from one sample sequenced in a study of T cell responses to AZD1222 COVID-19 vaccine. Profiled with immunoSEQ multiplex PCR; TCRdb holds only in-frame clones, not every one. This sample yields 100,000 to 150,000 clones, of which roughly 90% are seen a single time; approximately 1.6% belongs to the top ten. The sequenced sample was peripheral blood, obtained on day 0 of AZD1222 vaccination. The receptors come from an adult in good health.

This rearrangement joins TRBV4-3 to TRBJ1-1; no reliable D call. Germline CDR1 reads LGHNA; CDR2 reads YSLEER. This CDR3 is 13 amino acids long. With 4 bases removed from V and 0 bases from J, the gap between germline ends came to 6 bases. CDR3: CASSLGLNTEAFF. Here the CDR3 DNA reads TGCGCCAGCAGCCTAGGACTGAACACTGAAGCTTTCTTT.

The CDR3 nucleotides are TGTGCCAGCAGCATTATACACCGGGGTAATGAAAAACTGTTTTTT. It yields the protein CASSIIHRGNEKLFF. V gene TRBV21-1 combines with J gene TRBJ1-4. TRBV21-1 is a listed pseudogene. CDR3 length: 15 residues.

This clone was recorded only once. The rearrangement links TRBV4-3 to TRBJ2-3, with D possibly being TRBD2 (5 bases). The CDR3 sequence is 17 residues long. With 0 bases removed from V and 5 bases from J, the gap between germline ends came to 18 bases. In germline, CDR1 is LGHNA, CDR2 YSLEER. This chain's CDR3 is CASSQDPVLAWIDTQYF. The DNA of the CDR3 is TGCGCCAGCAGCCAAGATCCGGTGCTAGCTTGGATAGATACGCAGTATTTT.

The chain is built from TRBV5-4 and TRBJ2-1, with 8 positions matching TRBD2. There are 16 residues in the CDR3. J gave up 7 bases and V 0 bases, and 9 bases lay outside the gene matches. Per germline, CDR1 SGHNT and CDR2 YYREEE (reference sequence). The CDR3 bases are TGTGCCAGCAGCTTGGCCGGGGGGGGGATAAGTAATGAGCAGTTCTTC. The encoded protein is CASSLAGGGISNEQFF.

The J gene is TRBJ2-3, the V gene TRBV13; D is possibly TRBD1 (6 bases). The V end was cut by 5 bases, the J end by 5 bases, with 11 bases between. CDR3 length equals 13 residues. In germline, CDR1 is PRHDT, CDR2 FYEKMQ (reference sequence). For the CDR3, the DNA is TGTGCCAGCAGCAGCGAACAGGGAGATACGCAGTATTTT. Its protein product is CASSSEQGDTQYF.

This clone was seen only once. The V gene is TRBV7-9, the J gene TRBJ1-1, with a possible D match to TRBD1 (5 bases). CDR3 length: 16 amino acids. The V end was cut by 1 base, the J end by 3 bases, with 15 bases between. Germline assignment: CDR1 SEHNR and CDR2 FQNEAQ (reference sequence). The CDR3 DNA is TGTGCCAGCAGCTTAGGGTTTGGGGGTGCGGACACTGAAGCTTTCTTT. It translates to CASSLGFGGADTEAFF.

The chain combines TRBV6-5 with TRBJ2-7; D is ambiguous. Germline-derived CDR1 and CDR2 are MNHEY and SVGAGI. V lost 11 bases to trimming and J lost 4 bases, with 9 bases between them. The CDR3 runs 10 residues. This chain's CDR3 is CAVDTYEQYF. In DNA, the CDR3 is TGTGCCGTAGACACTTACGAGCAGTACTTC.

V gene TRBV30 combines with J gene TRBJ1-5; perhaps TRBD1 as D (6 bases). Germline V lookup: CDR1 GTSNPN, CDR2 SVGIG (reference sequence). Deletions cut 5 bases from V and 8 bases from J, with 19 bases between. This CDR3 spans 14 amino acids. CDR3 nucleotide sequence: TGTGCCTGGTCCCTGGGGGCCGGGAGTAAGCCCCAGCATTTT. Its protein product is CAWSLGAGSKPQHF.

The gene calls are TRBV10-3 and TRBJ1-1; possibly TRBD1 for D (6 bases). There are 15 residues in the CDR3. Germline CDR1 ENHRY, CDR2 SYGVKD. Trimming took 5 bases from V and 4 from J, leaving 17 bases between them. The CDR3 is CAISLSQGQGTEAFF. The CDR3 DNA follows: TGTGCCATCAGTTTAAGTCAGGGGCAAGGCACTGAAGCTTTCTTT.

This rearrangement joins TRBV27 to TRBJ1-4; a possible D gene is TRBD1 (5 bases). Per germline, CDR1 MNHEY and CDR2 SMNVEV (reference sequence). Trimming removed 2 bases from V and 7 bases from J, with 11 bases in between. The CDR3 is made up of 14 amino acids. The CDR3 sequence is CASSLGGRGEKLFF. DNA of the CDR3: TGTGCCAGCAGTTTAGGGGGGAGGGGTGAAAAACTGTTTTTT.

The V gene is TRBV11-3, the J gene TRBJ1-1; D is unresolved. This CDR3 has 12 residues. V lost 2 bases, J lost 7 bases, and 8 bases lay in between. The germline gives CDR1 SGHNT, CDR2 YENEEA. The CDR3 region has the DNA TGTGCCAGCAGCTTATCGGCAGGTGAAGCTTTCTTT. Residues: CASSLSAGEAFF.

The rearrangement uses TRBV10-3 and TRBJ2-1; 10 nucleotides match TRBD2. The trim removed 6 bases at V and 6 bases at J, leaving 8 bases unmatched. The CDR3 loop spans 15 amino acids. In germline, CDR1 is ENHRY, CDR2 SYGVKD. This CDR3 reads CAISTGTSELNEQFF. CDR3 in DNA: TGTGCCATCAGCACCGGGACTAGCGAGCTCAATGAGCAGTTCTTC.

V and J are TRBV5-4 and TRBJ2-2, with 10 bases aligning to TRBD2. The V gene's germline CDR1 is SGHNT and CDR2 YYREEE (reference sequence). Trimming cost V 0 bases and J 6 bases; bases outside gene matches: 2. The CDR3 contains 15 residues. The CDR3 protein is CASSLGTSGAGELFF. Here the CDR3 DNA reads TGTGCCAGCAGCTTGGGCACTAGCGGGGCCGGGGAGCTGTTTTTT.

This rearrangement joins TRBV7-2 to TRBJ1-1; 7 nucleotides agree with TRBD1. This CDR3 spans 14 amino acids. Trimming cost V 8 bases and J 1 base; bases outside gene matches: 7. Germline assignment: CDR1 SGHTA and CDR2 FQGNSA. CDR3 in amino acids: CASQVNRGNTEAFF. The CDR3 DNA is TGTGCCAGCCAAGTAAACAGGGGGAACACTGAAGCTTTCTTT.

Only one count was recorded for this clone. The genes are TRBV3-1 (or the pseudogene TRBV3-2) and TRBJ2-5; 9 bases align to TRBD1. The germline gives CDR1 LGHDT, CDR2 YNNKEL (reference sequence). CDR3 length: 16 residues. Trimming removed 3 bases from V and 5 bases from J; junction bases left unmatched: 10. CDR3 protein: CASSHDHRGRGETQYF. CDR3 bases: TGTGCCAGCAGCCACGACCACAGGGGGCGCGGCGAGACCCAGTACTTC.

The chain recombines TRBV12-5 with TRBJ1-5, with D perhaps matching TRBD1 (5 bases). The CDR3 covers 15 residues. V was clipped by 2 bases and J by 9 bases, with 17 bases between them. Germline V lookup: CDR1 LGHNT, CDR2 FRNRAP. CDR3 loop: CASGLYGAPEWPQHF. The CDR3 DNA follows: TGTGCTAGTGGTTTGTACGGGGCTCCGGAGTGGCCCCAGCATTTT.

The rearrangement joins TRBV21-1 to TRBJ1-2. TRBV21-1 is recorded as a pseudogene. The CDR3 has 18 amino acids. The CDR3 loop is CASSKVLMVRWGVYGYTF. CDR3 bases: TGTGCCAGCAGCAAAGTCCTGATGGTTCGATGGGGGGTCTATGGCTACACCTTC.

The rearrangement joins TRBV19 to TRBJ1-3, with D hard to call. Germline CDR1 is LNHDA and CDR2 is SQIVND (reference sequence). This CDR3 spans 14 amino acids. Trimming shortened V by 6 bases and J by 3 bases, and 12 bases separated the two germline ends. CDR3: CASSPTGNGNTIYF. In DNA form, the CDR3 reads TGTGCCAGTAGCCCGACCGGGAATGGAAACACCATATATTTT.

The sample holds a few counts of this clone. V and J are TRBV6-4 and TRBJ2-4, with a possible D match to TRBD2 (7 bases). The germline gives CDR1 MRHNA, CDR2 SNTAGT. The length of the CDR3 is 14 residues. Trimming cost V 3 bases and J 8 bases, with 14 bases left between them. The CDR3 here is CASSEGGGADIQYF. The CDR3 DNA follows: TGTGCCAGCAGTGAAGGGGGGGGCGCGGACATTCAGTACTTC.

The chain uses TRBV11-3 and TRBJ2-2, with 11 bases aligning to TRBD2. The CDR3 spans 16 residues. V shed 5 bases, J shed 5 bases, and the junction held 7 bases outside the gene matches. Germline assignment: CDR1 SGHNT and CDR2 YENEEA. This CDR3 reads CASSPLAGGGTGELFF. The CDR3 DNA reads TGTGCCAGCAGCCCTCTAGCGGGAGGAGGGACCGGGGAGCTGTTTTTT. Filled out from reference TRBV11-3 and TRBJ2-2, the complete variable domain reads EAGVVQSPRYKIIEKKQPVAFWCNPISGHNTLYWYLQNLGQGPELLIRYENEEAVDDSQLPKDRFSAERLKGVDSTLKIQPAELGDSAVYLCASSPLAGGGTGELFFGEGSRLTVL.